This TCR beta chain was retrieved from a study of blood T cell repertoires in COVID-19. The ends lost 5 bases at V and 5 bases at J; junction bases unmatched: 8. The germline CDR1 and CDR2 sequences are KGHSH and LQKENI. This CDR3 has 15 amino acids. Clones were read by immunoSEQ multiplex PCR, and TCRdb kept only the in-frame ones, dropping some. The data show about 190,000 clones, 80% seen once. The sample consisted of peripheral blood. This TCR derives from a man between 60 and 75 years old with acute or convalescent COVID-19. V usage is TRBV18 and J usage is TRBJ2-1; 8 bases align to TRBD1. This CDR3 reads CASSKGQGWDNEQFF. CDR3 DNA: TGTGCCAGCTCAAAAGGACAGGGATGGGACAATGAGCAGTTCTTC.